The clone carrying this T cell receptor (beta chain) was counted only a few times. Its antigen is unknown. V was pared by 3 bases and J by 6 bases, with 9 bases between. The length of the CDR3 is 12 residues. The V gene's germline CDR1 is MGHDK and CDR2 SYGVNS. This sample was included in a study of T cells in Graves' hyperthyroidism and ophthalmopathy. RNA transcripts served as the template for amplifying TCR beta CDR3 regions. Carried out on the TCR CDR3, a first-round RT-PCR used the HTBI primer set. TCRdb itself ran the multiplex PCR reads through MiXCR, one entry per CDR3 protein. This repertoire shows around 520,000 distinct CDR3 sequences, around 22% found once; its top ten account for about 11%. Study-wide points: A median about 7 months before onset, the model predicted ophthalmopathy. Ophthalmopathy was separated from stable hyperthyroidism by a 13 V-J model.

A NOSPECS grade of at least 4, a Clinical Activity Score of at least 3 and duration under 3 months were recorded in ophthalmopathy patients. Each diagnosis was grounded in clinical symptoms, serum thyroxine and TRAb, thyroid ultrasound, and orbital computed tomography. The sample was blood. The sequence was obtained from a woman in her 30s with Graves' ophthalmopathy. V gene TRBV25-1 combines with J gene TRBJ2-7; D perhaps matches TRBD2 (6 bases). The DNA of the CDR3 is TGTGCCAGCAGTGAGTCTAGCGTCGAGCAGTACTTC. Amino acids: CASSESSVEQYF.